This T cell receptor (beta chain) was obtained from a study of blood T cell repertoires in COVID-19. At the level of the study: The United States, Italy and Spain provided the acute and convalescent COVID-19 samples. T cells, B-cell-depleted T cells, or PBMCs supplied cDNA or gDNA.

The repertoire was sequenced with immunoSEQ multiplex PCR; TCRdb's copy has only in-frame clones and lacks some. In the table there are around 280,000 clones, around four fifths of which are singletons. Germline CDR1 SGHAT, CDR2 FQNNGV. The CDR3 totals 16 residues. Trimming shortened V by 8 bases and J by 6 bases, and 23 bases separated the two germline ends. The chain employs TRBV11-2 and TRBJ2-4; D gene unclear. The receptor was derived from a woman in her 50s with active or convalescent COVID-19. Sequenced input: peripheral blood. This chain's CDR3 is CASGDQESWRSNIQYF. The CDR3, as DNA: TGTGCCAGCGGAGACCAAGAGAGCTGGCGGTCAAACATTCAGTACTTC.